This is a list of T cell receptor beta chains from one sample in a study of blood T cell repertoires in COVID-19. TCRdb's copy holds only in-frame clones and misses some; the assay was immunoSEQ multiplex PCR. The sample has tens of thousands of clones, roughly 84% seen once. Input material: peripheral blood. The origin of the receptors is a man aged 55-75 years with acute or convalescent COVID-19. Both conserved end residues are part of each CDR3. Each record gives: D gene, J gene, clone size, V gene, CDR3 DNA, CDR3 protein. The D gene is left open where the match is weak. The size entry is marked missing in some rows and otherwise reads once, few, many or a size class.

D: TRBD2
J: TRBJ2-1
size: -
V: TRBV7-9
DNA: TGTGCCAGCAGCCCTAGCGGGGGGCTTGGTTACAATGAGCAGTTCTTC
CDR3: CASSPSGGLGYNEQFF

D: TRBD2
J: TRBJ2-3
size: -
V: TRBV5-4
DNA: TGTGCCAGCAGGTTTTCGACGGGACTAGCGGGGATAGGGACAGATACGCAGTATTTT
CDR3: CASRFSTGLAGIGTDTQYF

D: TRBD2
J: TRBJ2-3
size: -
V: TRBV7-2
DNA: TGTGCCAGCAGCCCTACCGGGACTAGGAGCACAGATACGCAGTATTTT
CDR3: CASSPTGTRSTDTQYF

D: -
J: TRBJ2-1
size: once
V: TRBV15
DNA: TGTGCCACCAGCAGAGTCGGTCGAACGTACAATGAGCAGTTCTTC
CDR3: CATSRVGRTYNEQFF

D: -
J: TRBJ1-1
size: -
V: TRBV7-2
DNA: TGTGCCAGCAGTTTCACCCCCACAGTTGAAGCTTTCTTT
CDR3: CASSFTPTVEAFF

D: TRBD2
J: TRBJ2-1
size: -
V: TRBV18
DNA: TGTGCCAGCTCACGGGAGTGGGCGGGGGGGCGACAAAAGGAGCAGTTCTTC
CDR3: CASSREWAGGRQKEQFF

D: TRBD2
J: TRBJ2-1
size: few
V: TRBV7-3
DNA: TGTGCCAGCGCCCCTCAGAGCGGGGGCACCTACAATGAGCAGTTCTTC
CDR3: CASAPQSGGTYNEQFF

D: -
J: TRBJ1-3
size: -
V: TRBV27
DNA: TGTGCCAGCAGCCCAAGAGCCGGAAACACCATATATTTT
CDR3: CASSPRAGNTIYF

D: TRBD1
J: TRBJ1-6
size: -
V: TRBV7-8
DNA: TGTGCCAGCAGCTTAAGGACAGGGCCAGGGATTAATTCACCCCTCCACTTT
CDR3: CASSLRTGPGINSPLHF

D: TRBD2
J: TRBJ2-2
size: -
V: TRBV2
DNA: TGTGCCAGCACCAGACTAGCGGGGAACCCGGCCGGGGAGCTGTTTTTT
CDR3: CASTRLAGNPAGELFF

D: -
J: TRBJ1-5
size: -
V: TRBV5-4
DNA: TGTGCCAGCAGCGAAGACAGGAATCAGCCCCAGCATTTT
CDR3: CASSEDRNQPQHF

D: TRBD1
J: TRBJ1-5
size: -
V: TRBV6-5
DNA: TGTGCCAGCAGTTCCGACAGGGGTGGCAGTCAGCCCCAGCATTTT
CDR3: CASSSDRGGSQPQHF

D: -
J: TRBJ1-3
size: -
V: TRBV9
DNA: TGTGCCAGCAGCACAGGACAGATAAACACCATATATTTT
CDR3: CASSTGQINTIYF

D: TRBD2
J: TRBJ2-5
size: -
V: TRBV7-2
DNA: TGTGCCAGCAGTTCACGGACTAGCGGGGGTCGAGAGACCCAGTACTTC
CDR3: CASSSRTSGGRETQYF

D: TRBD1
J: TRBJ1-1
size: -
V: TRBV7-9
DNA: TGTGCCAGCAGCAAACGACAGGGAGGCACTGAAGCTTTCTTT
CDR3: CASSKRQGGTEAFF

D: -
J: TRBJ1-4
size: -
V: TRBV5-1
DNA: TGCGCCAGCAGCTTGGCCCTGGTGGCTCATTCGGGGGGGAAACTGTTTTTT
CDR3: CASSLALVAHSGGKLFF

D: -
J: TRBJ1-6
size: -
V: TRBV28
DNA: TGTGCCAGCAGTCCCGGGGGGGTACACTCACCCCTCCACTTT
CDR3: CASSPGGVHSPLHF